This T cell receptor beta chain originates from a study of blood T cells in healthy people across ages. This clonotype was counted between two and nine times. The use of a sample-barcoded 5' primer and a J-beta primer mix characterized a second PCR of roughly 6 to 11 cycles. A single record per CDR3 protein comes from TCRdb applying MiXCR to the 5' RACE reads. The sample contains approximately 760,000 distinct CDR3 sequences, around 25% of which appear only once. Germline V CDR1 and CDR2: LGHDT, YNNKEL (reference sequence). The CDR3 spans 18 residues. Trimming removed 0 bases from V and 5 bases from J; junction bases left unmatched: 9. Another study also made use of these data, one on T cells of mothers and their children.

The gene calls are TRBV3-1 and TRBJ2-5, with 13 positions matching TRBD2. The sample was blood. The clonotype comes from a boy aged 5-17 years in good health. The CDR3 reads CASSQDRLAGGLRETQYF. CDR3 coding DNA: TGTGCCAGCAGCCAAGATCGACTAGCGGGAGGACTACGGGAGACCCAGTACTTC.